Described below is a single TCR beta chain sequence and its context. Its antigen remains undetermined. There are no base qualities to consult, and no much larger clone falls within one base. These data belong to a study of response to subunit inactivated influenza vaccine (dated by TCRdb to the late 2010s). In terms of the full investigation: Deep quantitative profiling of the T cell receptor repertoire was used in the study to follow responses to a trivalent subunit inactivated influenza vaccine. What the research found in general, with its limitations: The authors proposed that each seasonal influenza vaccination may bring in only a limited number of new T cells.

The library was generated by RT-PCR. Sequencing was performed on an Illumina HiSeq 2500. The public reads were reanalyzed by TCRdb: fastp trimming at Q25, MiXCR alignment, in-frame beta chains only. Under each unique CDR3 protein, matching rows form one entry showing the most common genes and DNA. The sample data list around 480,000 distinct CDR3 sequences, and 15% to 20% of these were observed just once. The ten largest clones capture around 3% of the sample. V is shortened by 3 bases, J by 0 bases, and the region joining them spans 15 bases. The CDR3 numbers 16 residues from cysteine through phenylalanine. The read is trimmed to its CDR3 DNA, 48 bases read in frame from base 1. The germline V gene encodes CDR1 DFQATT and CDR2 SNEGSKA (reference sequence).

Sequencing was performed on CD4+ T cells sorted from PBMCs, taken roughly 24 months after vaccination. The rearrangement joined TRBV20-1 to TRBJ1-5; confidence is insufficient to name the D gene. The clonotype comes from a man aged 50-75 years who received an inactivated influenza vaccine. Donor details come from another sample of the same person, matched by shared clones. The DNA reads TGCAGTGCTAGGATTCACGGGGATTATAGCAATCAGCCCCAGCATTTT. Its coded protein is CSARIHGDYSNQPQHF.